The clone carrying this TCR beta chain was observed a handful of times. Its cognate antigen is unknown. Preparation of the TCRbeta library involved a method that used unique molecular identifiers. TCRdb itself ran the PCR reads through MiXCR, one entry per CDR3 protein. The sample has about 470,000 distinct CDR3 sequences; over 40% are singletons. These data are taken from a study of T-cell reconstitution after alpha-beta-depleted transplantation in children. The CDR3 has 11 amino acids. V lost 5 bases, J lost 7 bases, and 8 bases lay in between. The germline V gene has CDR1 WSHSY and CDR2 SAAADI. Study conclusions and caveats: Newly made T cells mostly supplied T-cell counts and diversity one year after transplant. From surviving recipient T cells and thymic progenitors came the high day-60 TCRbeta diversity observed in some patients. By about two months after transplant, alpha-beta T cells reportedly arose from several hundred graft clones that had expanded.

This sequence originates from a girl aged 2 to 9 with aplastic anemia, due to receive a stem cell transplant. The sample was PBMCs, taken before TCRalphabeta/CD19-depleted stem cell transplant. The rearrangement uses TRBV10-2 and TRBJ1-2, with D tentatively TRBD1 (5 bases). The CDR3 is CASSQGSGYTF. The CDR3 DNA reads TGCGCCAGCAGTCAGGGAAGTGGCTACACCTTC.